These 11 T cell receptor beta chains were sequenced from one sample in a study of memory CD4+ T cells and cytomegalovirus serostatus. TCRdb keeps only in-frame clones here, not all; method: immunoSEQ multiplex PCR. The sample lists approximately 52,000 clones, roughly three quarters occurring once. The sort gate was single viable CD3+CD4+CD8-CD45RO+ cells for memory CD4+ T cells. The sequenced material came from memory CD4+ T cells from blood. These receptors were obtained from an adult in good health and CMV-seronegative.

The chain is built from TRBV11-2 and TRBJ2-2, with D possibly TRBD1 on 6 matching bases. The CDR3 is 17 residues long. CDR1 is SGHAT, CDR2 FQNNGV, per germline. The V and J ends lost 1 base and 2 bases respectively, with 14 bases between them. The CDR3 DNA sequence: TGTGCCAGCAGCTTAGGTAGGGGGATCTCCAACACCGGGGAGCTGTTTTTT. This sequence encodes CASSLGRGISNTGELFF.

The chain couples TRBV9 to TRBJ1-1; TRBD1 agrees at 10 bases. The length of the CDR3 is 14 residues. CDR1 is SGDLS, CDR2 YYNGEE, per germline. J was trimmed by 2 bases and V by 5 bases; bases with no gene match: 3. The CDR3 protein is CASSRDRGNTEAFF. CDR3 coding DNA: TGTGCCAGCAGTAGGGACAGGGGAAACACTGAAGCTTTCTTT.

The chain links TRBV28 to TRBJ1-3, with TRBD1 identical over 7 bases. The CDR3 has 14 residues. V lost 6 bases and J lost 5; bases outside the gene matches: 7. Looked up from germline, CDR1 is MDHEN and CDR2 is SYDVKM. CDR3 residues: CASSRGADRNTIYF. The DNA for the CDR3 is TGTGCCAGCAGCAGGGGGGCAGACAGAAACACCATATATTTT.

V and J are TRBV6-1 and TRBJ1-1; D uncertain. The CDR3 sequence is 15 residues long. Germline V CDR1 and CDR2: MNHNS, SASEGT. V dropped 3 bases and J dropped 0 bases, with 11 bases sitting between them. CDR3 sequence reads: CASSDRAAMNTEAFF. The CDR3, as DNA: TGTGCCAGCAGTGATCGGGCAGCCATGAACACTGAAGCTTTCTTT.

The gene calls are TRBV12-5 and TRBJ1-1; 7 positions agree with TRBD1. After removal of 4 bases from V and 4 bases from J, the junction contained 6 bases not matched to a gene. This CDR3 spans 14 amino acids. Germline V CDR1 and CDR2: LGHNT, FRNRAP. CDR3 in amino acids: CASGYSDRATEAFF. CDR3 in DNA: TGTGCTAGTGGTTACTCCGACAGGGCCACTGAAGCTTTCTTT.

This chain uses TRBV6-1 with TRBJ1-6, with TRBD1 matching 10 bases. The germline V gene has CDR1 MNHNS and CDR2 SASEGT. This CDR3 has 15 amino acids. After removal of 5 bases from V and 5 bases from J, the junction contained 3 bases not matched to a gene. CDR3 DNA: TGTGCCAGCAGTCAGGACAGGGGGAATAATTCACCCCTCCACTTT. It translates to CASSQDRGNNSPLHF.

CDR3 in amino acids: CASGGGQGLQETQYF. CDR3 in DNA: TGTGCTAGTGGGGGGGGACAGGGGCTACAAGAGACCCAGTACTTC. The chain links TRBV12-5 to TRBJ2-5; 10 nucleotides agree with TRBD1. With 6 bases clipped from V and 2 bases from J, the junction kept 6 bases outside the gene matches. The germline gives CDR1 LGHNT, CDR2 FRNRAP. CDR3 size: 15 residues. The entire variable domain, with the rest obtained from reference TRBV12-5 and TRBJ2-5, is as follows: DARVTQTPRHKVTEMGQEVTMRCQPILGHNTVFWYRQTMMQGLELLAYFRNRAPLDDSGMPKDRFSAEMPDATLATLKIQPSEPRDSAVYFCASGGGQGLQETQYFGPGTRLLVL.

V is TRBV6-1 and J is TRBJ2-2, with 9 bases identical to TRBD1. The germline gives CDR1 MNHNS, CDR2 SASEGT. The CDR3 contains 20 residues. Germline trimming cut 3 bases from V and 0 bases from J; bases unmatched to any gene: 14. CDR3 amino acids: CASSDKTGTGSIANTGELFF. The CDR3 DNA follows: TGTGCCAGCAGTGACAAAACCGGGACAGGGTCAATCGCGAACACCGGGGAGCTGTTTTTT.

The V and J genes are TRBV19 and TRBJ1-2, with 7 bases fitting TRBD1. V lost 7 bases, J lost 4 bases, and 9 bases stayed unmatched. From germline, CDR1 is LNHDA and CDR2 SQIVND (reference sequence). CDR3 length: 14 amino acids. The CDR3: CASTSGQTPYGYTF. The CDR3 DNA is TGTGCCAGTACCTCGGGACAGACTCCCTATGGCTACACCTTC.

The chain joins TRBV2 to TRBJ2-7, with D maybe TRBD2 (6 bases). This CDR3 is built from 16 residues. CDR1 SNHLY and CDR2 FYNNEI come from the germline V gene. V lost 2 bases and J 3 bases, leaving 17 bases between the germline ends. The CDR3 loop is CASSEQPPGLFYEQYF. The CDR3, as DNA: TGTGCCAGCAGTGAACAACCCCCGGGACTCTTCTACGAGCAGTACTTC.

This sequence joins TRBV6-1 and TRBJ1-4; TRBD1 matches 7 bases. Germline CDR1 is MNHNS and CDR2 is SASEGT. The CDR3 extends over 12 amino acids. With 6 bases clipped from V and 9 bases from J, the junction kept 4 bases outside the gene matches. CDR3 DNA sequence: TGTGCCAGCAGGAGGGACAGCAAAAAACTGTTTTTT. Translating gives CASRRDSKKLFF.